Sequencing of this T cell receptor beta chain was carried out in a study of T cell responses to AZD1222 COVID-19 vaccine. Study-level information: Pooled together were second doses at about 4 or about 12 weeks.

With regard to this clone: Its antigen is unknown.

General study findings and limits: Unmutated regions of variants are reportedly targeted by nearly half of spike-specific TCRs. Distributed over spike, vaccine-associated CD4 TCRs predominated at 160-218 and 743-854. Repertoires in all cases were sampled only once the peak T cell response had passed.

Method: immunoSEQ multiplex PCR; TCRdb's copy keeps in-frame clones and lacks some. This table holds more than 250,000 clones, more than 85% found once. The sequencing here drew on peripheral blood, taken on day 0 of AZD1222 vaccination. The receptor was derived from an adult in good health.

CDR3 nucleotide sequence: TGTGCCAGCAGCCCAGGCCGGACTAGCGGGAGTCTGGACGAGCAGTACTTC. Translating it yields CASSPGRTSGSLDEQYF. The rearrangement joins TRBV9 to TRBJ2-7, with TRBD2 identical over 13 bases. With V trimmed by 4 bases and J by 5 bases, 12 bases remained unmatched. Germline lookup yields CDR1 SGDLS and CDR2 YYNGEE. The CDR3 extends over 17 amino acids.